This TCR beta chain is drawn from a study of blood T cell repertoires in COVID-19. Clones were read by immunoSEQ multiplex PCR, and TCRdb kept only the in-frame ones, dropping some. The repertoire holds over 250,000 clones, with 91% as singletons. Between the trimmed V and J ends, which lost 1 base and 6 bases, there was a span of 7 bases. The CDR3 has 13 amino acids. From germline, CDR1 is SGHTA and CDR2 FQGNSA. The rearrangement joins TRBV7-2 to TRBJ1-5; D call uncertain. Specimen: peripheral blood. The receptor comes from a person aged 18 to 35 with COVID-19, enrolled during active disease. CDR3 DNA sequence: TGTGCCAGCAGCTTAGATGTCCGTCAGCCCCAGCATTTT. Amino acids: CASSLDVRQPQHF.